This TCR beta chain was recorded in a study of radiation and T cells in renal cell carcinoma (dated by TCRdb to the early 2020s). Background on the whole study: The samples were drawn from a clinical trial, where primary renal cell carcinomas were treated with 15 Gy of stereotactic body radiation therapy and then removed by nephrectomy 4 weeks afterward. In total, 53 samples underwent TCR beta sequencing: about 26 tumors plus 27 peripheral blood samples. In the 40 to 55 samples combined, some 4,000,000 unique CDR3 nucleotide sequences were found, encoding roughly 2.5 million unique CDR3 amino acid sequences.

Comment on this clone: Its target antigen remains unknown. Base qualities are not at hand, and no much larger clone is one base apart.

Points the paper makes about the study in general: The single-armed trial design could not address effects of radiation dose or scheduling on the TCR repertoire. Top tumor clonotypes rose in blood from baseline to 2 weeks post-radiation, then contracted by 4 weeks, suggesting transient expansion of tumor-resident clones. Because no pretreatment tumor biopsies were available, whether clonotypes were present in the tumor at baseline could not be determined. Tracking of blood repertoire dynamics stopped at around 4 weeks after treatment, with no follow-up past that point.

The CDR3 runs 14 amino acids, cysteine and phenylalanine included. Only CDR3 DNA is held: 42 bases, read in frame from base 1. CDR1 SGHVS and CDR2 FQNEAQ were looked up in the germline V gene. V is cut back by 6 bases and J by 9 bases, with 9 bases in the junction unmatched. The immunoSEQ kit was used, according to the manufacturer's recommendations, to generate TCR beta libraries from genomic DNA. To prepare libraries, a first multiplex PCR with proprietary primers was run, followed by a second PCR that added unique barcodes, and a bead cleanup was done after each round. Each sample batch included a kit-provided positive control reaction and a negative control reaction. The final libraries were assessed on an Agilent 4200 TapeStation D1000 ScreenTape, pooled by volume, and quantified by qPCR. Sequencing ran on an Illumina NextSeq500 with a MidOutput 150-cycle cartridge, using 156 Read1 and 15 Index1 cycles with kit custom primers. The pooled library was loaded at 0.75 to 1 pM, with a roughly 20% PhiX control spiked in. The original pipeline was this. Vendor-processed data were analyzed in R, with a clonotype defined as all T cells sharing the same CDR3 nucleotide sequence. For clone abundance analyses, frequencies were normalized to the 10,000 most abundant clones per sample. Public T cell clones, which averaged fewer than five per sample, were excluded before analysis. An abundance difference of at least 32-fold between compartments was the criterion for calling clonotypes tumor-enriched or baseline blood-enriched. Clonotypes expanded or contracted between blood time points were identified with a beta-binomial differential abundance model. Tumor-blood repertoire similarity was measured with the Baroni-Urbani and Buser coefficient, and groups were compared using two-tailed Wilcoxon tests in R. This is the immuneACCESS table as TCRdb keeps it, with only in-frame sequences that have V and J called. A part of the clones is gone; compared with another copy, unresolved V genes explain less than half, and the rest is unexplained. V, J and clone size are those of that table, while D and trimming were read from the DNA. This sample has around 80,000 clones in its table, and 82% of those were observed once. The leading ten clones occupy approximately 5% of the sample.

The meaning of the sample's time point label: blood 2 weeks post-SBRT. The treatment or condition tag for this specimen amounts to: 15 Gy SBRT to primary tumor, nephrectomy 4 weeks later. To follow tumor-enriched clonotypes, serial peripheral blood was collected from radiation-treated patients at baseline and at 2 weeks and 4 weeks after SBRT. Renal cell carcinoma with clear cell pathology was present in all patients. Genomic DNA for TCR sequencing was prepared using the QIAamp DNA Blood Mini Kit (Qiagen). Samples were included in the analyses only if all quality control checks were passed. This TCR was sampled from a man aged 55-75 years with renal cell carcinoma. The sample consisted of blood, taken from a patient whose treatment included radiotherapy and nephrectomy. Recombination connected TRBV7-8 to TRBJ2-2, and 8 junctional nucleotides match TRBD1. The DNA sequence is as follows: TGTGCCAGCAGACCCGGACAGGGTCTGTGGGAGCTGTTTTTT. This translates into CASRPGQGLWELFF.